Following are 24 T cell receptor beta chains from one sample sequenced in a study of blood T cell repertoires in COVID-19. The protocol was immunoSEQ multiplex PCR, while the TCRdb copy is restricted to in-frame clones and leaves out a portion. The repertoire holds over 350,000 clones, with approximately 90% as singletons. Specimen: PBMCs or T cells enriched from blood (not recorded which). The receptors derive from a woman aged 50 to 60 who had recovered from COVID-19.

The rearrangement uses TRBV30 and TRBJ1-1; 9 bases align to TRBD1. The CDR3 sequence is 13 residues long. The V gene's germline CDR1 is GTSNPN and CDR2 SVGIG (reference sequence). V shed 4 bases and J 5 bases; nucleotides not matched to a gene: 5. This chain's CDR3 is CAWTTGGGTEAFF. The CDR3 bases are TGTGCCTGGACGACAGGGGGGGGTACTGAAGCTTTCTTT. The variable domain in full, with the rest retrieved from reference TRBV30 and TRBJ1-1, is SQTIHQWPATLVQPVGSPLSLECTVEGTSNPNLYWYRQAAGRGLQLLFYSVGIGQISSEVPQNLSASRPQDRQFILSSKKLLLSDSGFYLCAWTTGGGTEAFFGQGTRLTVV.

The chain recombines TRBV7-2 with TRBJ1-5; D uncertain. CDR1 and CDR2 (germline): SGHTA, FQGNSA. V lost 5 bases to trimming and J lost 6 bases, with 17 bases between them. The CDR3 is 15 amino acids. CDR3 bases: TGTGCCAGCAGCCTATGGACTGTCTCCGGTCAGCCCCAGCATTTT. Protein sequence: CASSLWTVSGQPQHF.

The gene calls are TRBV28 and TRBJ2-5, with TRBD2 matching over 10 bases. In germline, CDR1 is MDHEN, CDR2 SYDVKM. CDR3 length equals 14 residues. Losses at the gene ends were 3 bases for V and 3 bases for J; bases not matched to a gene: 1. The CDR3 protein is CASSLLAGEETQYF. Written as DNA, the CDR3 is TGTGCCAGCAGTTTGCTAGCGGGGGAAGAGACCCAGTACTTC.

In DNA form, the CDR3 reads TGTGCCAGCAGTTTTAAACGTCGGACTGAAGCTTTCTTT. Amino acids: CASSFKRRTEAFF. The V gene is TRBV28, the J gene TRBJ1-1; D is unclear. The CDR3 length is 13 residues. Germline CDR1 and CDR2: MDHEN and SYDVKM. Trimming took off 3 bases at V and 5 bases at J, with 10 bases between the two ends. The variable domain in full, completed from reference TRBV28 and TRBJ1-1, reads DVKVTQSSRYLVKRTGEKVFLECVQDMDHENMFWYRQDPGLGLRLIYFSYDVKMKEKGDIPEGYSVSREKKERFSLILESASTNQTSMYLCASSFKRRTEAFFGQGTRLTVV.

The rearrangement links TRBV5-1 to TRBJ1-4, with D possibly being TRBD1 (6 bases). The V end lost 4 bases, the J end lost 5 bases, and 15 bases lay between the germline ends. The CDR3 has 15 amino acids. CDR1 and CDR2 from the germline V gene are SGHRS and YFSETQ. The CDR3: CASSLSGGPNEKLFF. In DNA form, the CDR3 reads TGCGCCAGCAGCCTTTCGGGGGGCCCCAATGAAAAACTGTTTTTT.

The rearrangement links TRBV19 to TRBJ1-4; D is unclear. Germline values: CDR1 LNHDA, CDR2 SQIVND (reference sequence). The CDR3 runs 15 residues. V lost 7 bases, J lost 0 bases, and 12 bases lay in between. The CDR3 here is CASTEPGATNEKLFF. CDR3 coding DNA: TGTGCCAGTACAGAGCCGGGAGCAACTAATGAAAAACTGTTTTTT.

In this sample, this clone turned up once. The chain combines TRBV2 with TRBJ1-2; a possible D gene is TRBD1 (6 bases). V shed 6 bases and J shed 6 bases, with 14 bases lying between them. The germline V gene has CDR1 SNHLY and CDR2 FYNNEI. CDR3 length equals 13 residues. In DNA form, the CDR3 reads TGTGCCAGCAGCCAAAACAGGGAAGATGGCTACACCTTC. Its protein product is CASSQNREDGYTF.

The chain links TRBV11-3 to TRBJ2-5, with 7 bases that match TRBD2. The CDR3 consists of 13 residues. The ends lost 1 base at V and 6 bases at J; junction bases unmatched: 2. CDR1 and CDR2 (germline): SGHNT, YENEEA. The CDR3 DNA is TGTGCCAGCAGCTTAGGGGGGGGGAAGACCCAGTACTTC. It yields the protein CASSLGGGKTQYF.

The chain has TRBV7-8 and TRBJ2-1; TRBD1 matches 9 bases. The CDR3 sequence is 15 residues long. The trim removed 5 bases at V and 2 bases at J, leaving 4 bases unmatched. CDR1 and CDR2 (germline): SGHVS, FQNEAQ. The CDR3 nucleotides read TGTGCCAGCAGCCTGGGACAGGGCCCCTACAATGAGCAGTTCTTC. It encodes CASSLGQGPYNEQFF.

The V call is TRBV7-9, the J call TRBJ2-1; 11 nucleotides align to TRBD1. The junction had 6 bases not matched to a gene; V was cut back by 5 bases and J by 6 bases. Germline-derived CDR1 and CDR2 are SEHNR and FQNEAQ (reference sequence). There are 15 residues in the CDR3. CDR3 residues: CASSRTGGPRNEQFF. DNA for the CDR3: TGTGCCAGCAGCCGGACAGGGGGCCCTCGCAATGAGCAGTTCTTC.

The chain recombines TRBV7-2 with TRBJ1-1; no clear D. This CDR3 is built from 13 residues. Looked up from germline, CDR1 is SGHTA and CDR2 is FQGNSA. Deletions cut 5 bases from V and 7 bases from J, with 14 bases between. DNA of the CDR3: TGTGCCAGCAGCAGTCAGAGGGCTGTTGAAGCTTTCTTT. It is translated as CASSSQRAVEAFF.

This clone was detected once. The chain recombines TRBV5-6 with TRBJ2-5; weak D call: TRBD2 (5 bases). Germline lookup yields CDR1 SGHDT and CDR2 YYEEEE. Trimming cost V 4 bases and J 13 bases, with 17 bases left between them. CDR3 length equals 12 residues. The CDR3 sequence is CASSLGGDFLYF. In DNA form, the CDR3 reads TGTGCCAGCAGCCTAGGAGGTGATTTTCTGTACTTC. The full variable domain, completed using reference TRBV5-6 and TRBJ2-5, is DAGVTQSPTHLIKTRGQQVTLRCSPKSGHDTVSWYQQALGQGPQFIFQYYEEEERQRGNFPDRFSGHQFPNYSSELNVNALLLGDSALYLCASSLGGDFLYFGPGTRLLVL.

The rearrangement joins TRBV5-1 to TRBJ1-1; D remains ambiguous. This CDR3 has 17 residues. Per germline, CDR1 SGHRS and CDR2 YFSETQ. V dropped 0 bases and J dropped 0 bases, with 15 bases sitting between them. This CDR3 is CASSLEHLGGMNTEAFF. CDR3 sequence (DNA): TGCGCCAGCAGCTTGGAGCATCTAGGAGGGATGAACACTGAAGCTTTCTTT.

The CDR3 here is CASRDRVGVGTEAFF. The CDR3 coding sequence is TGTGCCAGCAGAGACAGGGTCGGGGTTGGCACTGAAGCTTTCTTT. The rearrangement joins TRBV27 to TRBJ1-1; the match to TRBD1 covers 7 bases. Trimming cost V 6 bases and J 4 bases; bases outside gene matches: 11. Germline V gives CDR1 MNHEY, CDR2 SMNVEV (reference sequence). The CDR3 sequence is 15 residues long.

V gene TRBV4-2 combines with J gene TRBJ1-1, with 8 bases fitting TRBD1. Per germline, CDR1 LGHNA and CDR2 YNFKEQ. V shed 3 bases, J shed 6 bases, and the junction held 3 bases outside the gene matches. This CDR3 has 13 residues. The CDR3 DNA reads TGTGCCAGCAGCCAGGACAGGGTCGCTGAAGCTTTCTTT. This codes for CASSQDRVAEAFF.

V and J are TRBV27 and TRBJ1-5; 10 bases align to TRBD1. Germline CDR1 and CDR2: MNHEY and SMNVEV (reference sequence). The V gene end was trimmed by 2 bases and the J gene end by 7 bases; junction bases not matched to a gene: 2. The CDR3 extends over 14 amino acids. CDR3 sequence: CASSLRTGGQPQHF. As DNA, the CDR3 is TGTGCCAGCAGTTTACGGACAGGGGGACAGCCCCAGCATTTT.

The rearrangement uses TRBV6-5 and TRBJ2-1; the D gene is possibly TRBD2 (5 bases). The CDR3 spans 12 residues. From germline, CDR1 is MNHEY and CDR2 SVGAGI. Trimming took 6 bases from V and 5 from J, leaving 8 bases between them. The CDR3 DNA reads TGTGCCAGCAGGACACTAGACAATGAGCAGTTCTTC. This translates into CASRTLDNEQFF.

The chain joins TRBV4-1 to TRBJ2-2; 8 bases align to TRBD1. Germline V gene lookup returns CDR1 MGHRA and CDR2 YSYEKL. Trimming at V came to 4 bases and at J to 2 bases, leaving 6 bases not matched to a gene. The CDR3 loop spans 16 amino acids. CDR3 coding DNA: TGCGCCAGCAGCCCGCTCGGACAGGGTAACACCGGGGAGCTGTTTTTT. This encodes CASSPLGQGNTGELFF.

Concerning this clone itself: This CDR3 is also generated by other DNA sequences in the sample. V is TRBV3-1 (or the pseudogene TRBV3-2) and J is TRBJ1-3; D not resolved. Per the germline V gene, CDR1 is LGHDT and CDR2 is YNNKEL (reference sequence). CDR3 length equals 13 residues. Trimming removed 1 base from V and 4 bases from J, with 5 bases in between. CDR3 DNA: TGTGCCAGCAGCCAAGGGGCCGGAAACACCATATATTTT. Translation gives CASSQGAGNTIYF.

This clone was detected a few times. J is TRBJ2-1 and V is TRBV2; D is unresolved. The CDR3 is 19 amino acids. Germline CDR1 and CDR2: SNHLY and FYNNEI. Trimming shortened V by 5 bases and J by 1 base, and 24 bases separated the two germline ends. The CDR3: CASSSQTQDTTKSYNEQFF. The CDR3 nucleotides read TGTGCCAGCAGTTCTCAAACACAAGACACAACAAAATCCTACAATGAGCAGTTCTTC.

The chain recombines TRBV6-4 with TRBJ2-1; D possibly corresponds to TRBD1 (6 bases). The V gene lost 0 bases and the J gene lost 3 bases, with 12 bases spanning the gap. CDR1 is MRHNA and CDR2 is SNTAGT in the germline V gene. CDR3 size: 16 residues. The CDR3 here is CASSDSAEGVYNEQFF. In DNA, the CDR3 is TGTGCCAGCAGTGACTCAGCAGAGGGGGTCTACAATGAGCAGTTCTTC.

CDR3 in amino acids: CASSQVNTGYGYTF. CDR3 in DNA: TGCGCCAGCAGCCAAGTGAACACAGGCTATGGCTACACCTTC. V gene TRBV4-3 combines with J gene TRBJ1-2, with D possibly being TRBD1 (5 bases). V lost 1 base, J lost 4 bases, and 10 bases lay in between. The CDR3 has 14 residues. CDR1 LGHNA and CDR2 YSLEER come from the germline V gene.

The chain's CDR3 is CASSPWAGDFSPLHF. The CDR3 DNA follows: TGTGCCAGCAGCCCTTGGGCAGGGGATTTTTCACCCCTCCACTTT. The V and J genes are TRBV28 and TRBJ1-6, with D possibly TRBD1 on 6 matching bases. The CDR3 covers 15 residues. From germline, CDR1 is MDHEN and CDR2 SYDVKM. Trimming cost V 6 bases and J 9 bases, with 18 bases left between them. Looking up the rest from reference TRBV28 and TRBJ1-6 gives the full variable domain: DVKVTQSSRYLVKRTGEKVFLECVQDMDHENMFWYRQDPGLGLRLIYFSYDVKMKEKGDIPEGYSVSREKKERFSLILESASTNQTSMYLCASSPWAGDFSPLHFGNGTRLTVT.

The chain recombines TRBV18 with TRBJ1-1; D unresolved. This CDR3 spans 14 amino acids. The V end lost 5 bases, the J end lost 0 bases, and 10 bases lay between the germline ends. The germline V gene encodes CDR1 KGHSH and CDR2 LQKENI. CDR3 region: CASSVGAVNTEAFF. The CDR3 nucleotides are TGTGCCAGCTCAGTGGGCGCCGTGAACACTGAAGCTTTCTTT.